The present entry profiles one T cell receptor beta chain with its context. CDR1 and CDR2 (germline): SGHDN, FVKESK. V was clipped by 4 bases and J by 2 bases, with 11 bases between them. The CDR3 sequence is 14 residues long. This specimen belongs to a study of OX40 agonist ivuxolimab in advanced cancers. Overall study: Given to patients was ivuxolimab, an agonistic anti-OX40 (CD134) antibody.

The table came from immunoSEQ multiplex PCR; TCRdb's copy has only in-frame clones and leaves some out. The sample has 70,000 to 75,000 clones, 80% to 95% seen once. The origin of this receptor is an adult with an advanced solid tumor such as melanoma, head and neck, liver or kidney cancer. This chain links TRBV14 with TRBJ2-5; a weak D match, TRBD2 (5 bases). The sample consisted of CD4+ or CD8+ T cells sorted from blood, taken in a trial of the OX40 agonist ivuxolimab. CDR3 sequence: CASSRIAPQETQYF. The CDR3, as DNA: TGTGCCAGCAGCCGTATAGCGCCTCAAGAGACCCAGTACTTC.